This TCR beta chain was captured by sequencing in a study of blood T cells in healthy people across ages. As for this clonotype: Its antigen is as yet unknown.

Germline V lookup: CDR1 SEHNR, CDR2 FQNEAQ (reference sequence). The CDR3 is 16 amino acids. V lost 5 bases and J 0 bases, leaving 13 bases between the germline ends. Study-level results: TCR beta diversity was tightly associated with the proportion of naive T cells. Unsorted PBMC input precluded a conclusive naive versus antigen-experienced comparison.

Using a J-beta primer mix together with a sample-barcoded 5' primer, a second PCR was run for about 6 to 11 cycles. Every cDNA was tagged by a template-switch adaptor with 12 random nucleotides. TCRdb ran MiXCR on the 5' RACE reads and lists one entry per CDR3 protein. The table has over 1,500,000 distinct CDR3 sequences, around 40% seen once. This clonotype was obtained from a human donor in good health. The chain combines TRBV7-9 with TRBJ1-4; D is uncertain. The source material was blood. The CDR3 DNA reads TGTGCCAGCAGCCTCGTTCGGGAAGCAACTAATGAAAAACTGTTTTTT. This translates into CASSLVREATNEKLFF.